This is a list of T cell receptor beta chains from one sample in a study of cytomegalovirus exposure and HLA in healthy donors. Sequencing was performed with immunoSEQ multiplex PCR; in TCRdb, only in-frame clones are kept and a portion is missing. This sample carries roughly 220,000 clones, with 0.95% to 1.3% going to the ten biggest clones. The sample taken for sequencing was PBMCs. The origin of the receptors is a girl aged 2 to 10 in good health and CMV-seropositive. Both conserved end residues are trimmed from each CDR3.

V gene	J gene	CDR3 protein
TRBV28	TRBJ2-5	ASSSASLEETQY
TRBV5-1	TRBJ2-5	ASSLGQGGETQY
TRBV6-6	TRBJ2-5	ASSYSSSGQETQY
TRBV29-1	TRBJ2-2	SVGRGPGELF
TRBV11-2	TRBJ2-1	ASSLWRVSYNEQF
TRBV5-1	TRBJ2-1	ASSEGLAVYNEQF
TRBV28	TRBJ2-2	ASTPGQGRTGELF
TRBV29-1	TRBJ1-1	SVEKQPNTEAF
TRBV6-5	TRBJ2-1	ASSSGGSYNEQF
TRBV28	TRBJ2-1	ATRFSGYSYNEQF
TRBV28	TRBJ1-1	AARGGSAIETEAF
TRBV11-3	TRBJ2-2	ASSWGGTRGNTGELF